The rows below give T cell receptor beta chains drawn from one sample of a study of cytomegalovirus exposure and HLA in healthy donors. The data were produced by immunoSEQ multiplex PCR, yet TCRdb's version contains in-frame clones alone and is incomplete. The sample shows 75,000 to 95,000 clones, around 77% of them seen only once. The sample consisted of PBMCs. The receptors derive from a man aged 50 to 59 in good health and CMV-seronegative. The CDR3 runs from the conserved cysteine through the conserved F or W. Each record gives: D gene, clone size, V gene, J gene, CDR3 protein, CDR3 DNA. The D gene is left open where the match is weak. Rows give clone size only sometimes, using once, few, many, or a class for an expanded clone.

TRBD2	few	TRBV18	TRBJ2-1	CASSPSGRGDNEQFF	TGTGCCAGCTCACCGTCCGGACGGGGGGACAATGAGCAGTTCTTC
TRBD2	-	TRBV10-3	TRBJ2-3	CAIRTGTSGAADTQYF	TGTGCCATCAGAACCGGGACTAGCGGAGCTGCAGATACGCAGTATTTT
TRBD1	-	TRBV30	TRBJ1-6	CAWSVRDRNNSPLHF	TGTGCCTGGAGTGTAAGGGACAGGAATAATTCACCCCTCCACTTT
-	-	TRBV5-1	TRBJ1-1	CASSPNSWEGTEAFF	TGCGCCAGCAGCCCCAATAGTTGGGAGGGGACTGAAGCTTTCTTT
-	-	TRBV19	TRBJ1-1	CASSIEGVSPEAFF	TGTGCCAGTAGTATAGAGGGCGTTAGTCCTGAAGCTTTCTTT
-	-	TRBV30	TRBJ2-7	CAWSKGEGEQYF	TGTGCCTGGAGTAAGGGGGAAGGCGAGCAGTACTTC
-	few	TRBV7-2	TRBJ2-7	CASSRQRDYEQYF	TGTGCCAGCAGTAGACAGAGAGACTACGAGCAGTACTTC
-	once	TRBV18	TRBJ1-4	CASSSGTTNEKLFF	TGTGCCAGCTCATCCGGGACAACTAATGAAAAACTGTTTTTT
-	-	TRBV2	TRBJ1-2	CASSESGSAAFLGYTF	TGTGCCAGCAGCGAGAGCGGTTCTGCGGCTTTCCTTGGCTACACCTTC
-	-	TRBV9	TRBJ1-2	CASSVGSGANYGYTF	TGTGCCAGCAGCGTAGGGAGCGGAGCTAACTATGGCTACACCTTC
TRBD2	-	TRBV19	TRBJ2-1	CASSIILAGDYNEQFF	TGTGCCAGTAGTATTATCTTAGCGGGGGACTACAATGAGCAGTTCTTC
TRBD2	-	TRBV4-1	TRBJ2-3	CASSPEVGLAHNTQYF	TGCGCCAGCAGCCCTGAGGTGGGACTAGCTCACAATACGCAGTATTTT
-	-	TRBV10-3	TRBJ2-3	CAILFTPAGKGSSTDTQYF	TGTGCCATCCTATTTACTCCTGCAGGGAAGGGGTCTAGCACAGATACGCAGTATTTT
-	-	TRBV30	TRBJ2-7	CAPHGQRQYYEQYF	TGTGCCCCCCATGGACAGAGACAATATTACGAGCAGTACTTC
TRBD1	-	TRBV7-3	TRBJ2-3	CASSLSRGPADTQYF	TGTGCCAGCAGCTTAAGCAGGGGGCCCGCAGATACGCAGTATTTT
-	-	TRBV11-2	TRBJ2-5	CASSRDIQETQYF	TGTGCCAGCAGCCGGGACATCCAAGAGACCCAGTACTTC
TRBD2	-	TRBV5-1	TRBJ2-1	CASRPAGGTYNEQFF	TGCGCCAGCAGGCCCGCGGGGGGTACCTACAATGAGCAGTTCTTC
-	few	TRBV5-1	TRBJ1-2	CASSPGNSLSLSYGYTF	TGCGCCAGCAGCCCGGGGAACAGCCTCTCCCTTTCTTATGGCTACACCTTC
-	-	TRBV5-6	TRBJ1-6	CASSKRGGSLHF	TGTGCCAGCAGCAAAAGAGGCGGGTCCCTCCACTTT
TRBD1	-	TRBV10-1	TRBJ2-3	CASSEPPGTGGASDTQYF	TGCGCCAGCAGTGAGCCCCCCGGGACAGGGGGCGCGTCAGATACGCAGTATTTT
TRBD1	-	TRBV6-6	TRBJ1-5	CASSDGQVADQPQHF	TGTGCCAGCAGCGATGGACAGGTGGCGGATCAGCCCCAGCATTTT
TRBD1	few	TRBV30	TRBJ1-2	CAWDRAGYGYTF	TGTGCCTGGGACAGGGCGGGCTATGGCTACACCTTC
-	once	TRBV2	TRBJ1-6	CASRGRAGNSPLHF	TGTGCCAGCAGAGGAAGGGCGGGGAATTCACCCCTCCACTTT
-	-	TRBV7-8	TRBJ2-7	CASSLDGQRTGWEQYF	TGTGCCAGCAGCTTAGATGGGCAGAGGACGGGGTGGGAGCAGTACTTC
-	-	TRBV9	TRBJ2-5	CASSVGPGVETQYF	TGTGCCAGCAGCGTAGGCCCGGGGGTGGAGACCCAGTACTTC
TRBD1	few	TRBV5-1	TRBJ1-1	CASSRQGGDTEAFF	TGCGCCAGCAGCCGACAGGGCGGGGACACTGAAGCTTTCTTT
TRBD2	-	TRBV10-3	TRBJ2-2	CAIKTSGQNTGELFF	TGTGCCATAAAAACTAGCGGACAGAACACCGGGGAGCTGTTTTTT
-	medium-sized	TRBV6-5	TRBJ1-6	CASSYGGTPLHF	TGTGCCAGCAGTTATGGCGGGACACCCCTCCACTTT
TRBD1	-	TRBV15	TRBJ1-4	CATTSRGTTNEKLFF	TGTGCCACCACTTCCAGGGGGACAACTAATGAAAAACTGTTTTTT
-	-	TRBV6-1	TRBJ2-7	CASRGSVGLEQYF	TGTGCCAGCAGGGGCAGCGTGGGGCTCGAGCAGTACTTC
TRBD1	-	TRBV28	TRBJ1-5	CASSYGTDSNQPQHF	TGTGCCAGCAGCTACGGGACAGACAGCAATCAGCCCCAGCATTTT
-	few	TRBV7-2	TRBJ2-7	CASSLALGRSSYEQYF	TGTGCCAGCAGCTTAGCGCTGGGCAGGTCTTCCTACGAGCAGTACTTC
-	-	TRBV7-6	TRBJ1-2	CASSPPGGGYGYTF	TGTGCCAGCAGCCCGCCTGGGGGAGGCTATGGCTACACCTTC
-	-	TRBV19	TRBJ1-6	CASSLGSGAAFNSPLHF	TGTGCCAGTAGTCTGGGCTCGGGAGCTGCGTTTAATTCACCCCTCCACTTT
TRBD1	few	TRBV9	TRBJ1-2	CASSVDWREGAYGYTF	TGTGCCAGCAGCGTGGATTGGCGAGAGGGGGCGTACGGCTACACCTTC
TRBD1	-	TRBV5-5	TRBJ2-5	CASSSPGQALQETQYF	TGTGCCAGCAGCTCCCCGGGACAGGCCTTGCAAGAGACCCAGTACTTC
-	-	TRBV5-5	TRBJ1-1	CASSFTGSGAFF	TGTGCCAGCAGCTTTACAGGGTCGGGAGCTTTCTTT
-	-	TRBV27	TRBJ1-5	CASSLAGPRGNQPQHF	TGTGCCAGCAGTTTGGCCGGGCCCCGGGGGAATCAGCCCCAGCATTTT
-	-	TRBV7-2	TRBJ1-2	CASSLEGSSPLYGYTF	TGTGCCAGCAGCTTGGAGGGATCTAGCCCCCTCTATGGCTACACCTTC
-	-	TRBV7-3	TRBJ2-7	CASSLIDEKYYEQYF	TGTGCCAGCAGCTTAATTGACGAAAAATACTACGAGCAGTACTTC
TRBD1	few	TRBV6-1	TRBJ1-6	CASRDTGDSPLHF	TGTGCCAGCAGAGATACAGGGGACTCACCCCTCCACTTT